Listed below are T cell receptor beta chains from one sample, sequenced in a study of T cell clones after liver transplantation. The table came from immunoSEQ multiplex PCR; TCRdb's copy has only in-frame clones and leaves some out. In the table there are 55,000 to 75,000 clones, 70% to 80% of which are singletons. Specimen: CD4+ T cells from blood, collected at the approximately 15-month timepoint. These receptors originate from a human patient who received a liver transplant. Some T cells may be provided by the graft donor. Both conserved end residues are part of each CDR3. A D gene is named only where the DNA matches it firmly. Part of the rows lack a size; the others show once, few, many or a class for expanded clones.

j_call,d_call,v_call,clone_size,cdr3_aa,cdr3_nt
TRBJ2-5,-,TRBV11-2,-,CASSSWGQETQYF,TGTGCCAGCAGCAGTTGGGGCCAAGAGACCCAGTACTTC
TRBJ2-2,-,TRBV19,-,CASSIDGGMVNTGELFF,TGTGCCAGTAGTATAGATGGGGGGATGGTGAACACCGGGGAGCTGTTTTTT
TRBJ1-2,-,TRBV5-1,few,CASSLEQSYGYTF,TGCGCCAGCAGCTTGGAACAGTCCTATGGCTACACCTTC
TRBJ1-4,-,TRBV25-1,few,CASSSGLKLRF,TGTGCCAGCAGTTCGGGACTCAAATTGCGTTTT
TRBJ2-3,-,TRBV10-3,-,CAISERALPSADTQYF,TGTGCCATCAGTGAGCGGGCCTTACCTAGCGCAGATACGCAGTATTTT
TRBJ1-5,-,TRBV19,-,CASRPLAGSAQPQHF,TGTGCCAGTCGACCTTTGGCAGGGAGCGCGCAGCCCCAGCATTTT
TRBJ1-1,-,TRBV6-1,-,CASSEGVTNTEAFF,TGTGCCAGCAGCGAGGGGGTAACGAACACTGAAGCTTTCTTT
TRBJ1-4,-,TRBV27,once,CASSPTPLEKLFF,TGTGCCAGCAGTCCAACGCCTCTTGAAAAACTGTTTTTT
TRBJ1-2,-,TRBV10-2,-,CASSDNAEDGYTF,TGCGCCAGCAGTGATAACGCGGAGGATGGCTACACCTTC
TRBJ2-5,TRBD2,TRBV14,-,CASSLAAGETQYF,TGTGCCAGCAGTCTAGCGGCCGGAGAGACCCAGTACTTC
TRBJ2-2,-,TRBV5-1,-,CASSSRVSGELFF,TGCGCCAGCAGCTCTAGGGTATCCGGGGAGCTGTTTTTT
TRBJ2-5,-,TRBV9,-,CASSVGPSWVEETQYF,TGTGCCAGCAGCGTCGGCCCTAGCTGGGTTGAGGAGACCCAGTACTTC
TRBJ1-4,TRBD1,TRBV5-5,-,CASSPGQLNEKLFF,TGTGCCAGCAGCCCGGGACAGCTGAATGAAAAACTGTTTTTT
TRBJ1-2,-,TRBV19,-,CASSIRPGRFYGYTF,TGTGCCAGTAGTATTAGGCCAGGGCGGTTTTATGGCTACACCTTC
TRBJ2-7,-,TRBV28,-,CASISTGKAYEQYF,TGTGCCAGCATATCTACAGGGAAGGCCTACGAGCAGTACTTC
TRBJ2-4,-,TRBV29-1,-,CSAHEGGVKNIQYF,TGCAGCGCACATGAAGGGGGAGTTAAAAACATTCAGTACTTC